Following are 4 T cell receptor beta chains from one sample sequenced in a study of shared clonotypes between healthy human individuals. The repertoire was sequenced with immunoSEQ multiplex PCR; TCRdb's copy has only in-frame clones and lacks some. The sample shows approximately 2.5 million clones, roughly 93% of them seen only once. What was sequenced was naive CD4+ T cells from PBMCs. As for subset: CD45RA+ positively selected. These receptors originate from a man aged 18 to 30 in good health. Some clones in this sample may be carry-over from other donors' samples.

The J gene is TRBJ2-7, the V gene TRBV28; TRBD1 might be the D (6 bases). The V gene's germline CDR1 is MDHEN and CDR2 SYDVKM. Trimming removed 6 bases from V and 6 bases from J, with 15 bases in between. The CDR3 has 13 residues. CDR3 nucleotide sequence: TGTGCCAGCAGCCAACTCACAGGGCTCGAGCAGTACTTC. Its translation is CASSQLTGLEQYF. The full variable domain, with the rest looked up from reference TRBV28 and TRBJ2-7, is DVKVTQSSRYLVKRTGEKVFLECVQDMDHENMFWYRQDPGLGLRLIYFSYDVKMKEKGDIPEGYSVSREKKERFSLILESASTNQTSMYLCASSQLTGLEQYFGPGTRLTVT.

Regarding this clone: Other DNA variants within this sample encode the same CDR3. The genes are TRBV5-1 and TRBJ2-7, with D uncertain. Deletions cut 4 bases from V and 3 bases from J, with 14 bases between. Germline assignment: CDR1 SGHRS and CDR2 YFSETQ. CDR3 length: 14 amino acids. As DNA, the CDR3 is TGCGCCAGCAGCCTAACCGACGGAGTCTACGAGCAGTACTTC. Its protein is CASSLTDGVYEQYF.

The genes are TRBV6-1 and TRBJ2-1; TRBD1 agrees at 10 bases. Trimming took 4 bases from V and 4 from J; bases not matched to a gene: 4. There are 15 residues in the CDR3. CDR1 MNHNS and CDR2 SASEGT come from the germline V gene. The CDR3 coding sequence is TGTGCCAGCAGTGGGGGACAGGGGATATACAATGAGCAGTTCTTC. It yields the protein CASSGGQGIYNEQFF.

The V and J genes are TRBV5-1 and TRBJ2-1; 14 bases fit TRBD2. After removal of 0 bases from V and 11 bases from J, the junction contained 7 bases not matched to a gene. Germline V gene sequence: CDR1 SGHRS, CDR2 YFSETQ. The CDR3 is 16 amino acids. CDR3 sequence reads: CASSLAGTSGGPQQFF. In nucleotides, the CDR3 is TGCGCCAGCAGCTTGGCCGGGACTAGCGGGGGTCCGCAGCAGTTCTTC.